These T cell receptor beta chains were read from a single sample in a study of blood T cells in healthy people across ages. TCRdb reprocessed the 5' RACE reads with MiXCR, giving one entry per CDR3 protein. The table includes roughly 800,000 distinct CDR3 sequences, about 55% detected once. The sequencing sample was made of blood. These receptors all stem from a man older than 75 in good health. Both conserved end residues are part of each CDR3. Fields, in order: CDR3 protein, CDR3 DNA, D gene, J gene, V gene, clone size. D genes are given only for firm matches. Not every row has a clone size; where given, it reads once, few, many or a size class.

CASSRTGENQSPLHF	TGTGCCAGCAGCCGCACAGGGGAGAATCAATCACCCCTCCACTTT	TRBD1	TRBJ1-6	TRBV27	NA
CASRGALTNEKLFF	TGTGCCAGCCGGGGCGCGTTAACTAATGAAAAACTGTTTTTT	NA	TRBJ1-4	TRBV12-3/TRBV12-4	few
CASSLTAGAGNEQFF	TGTGCCAGCAGCTTAACGGCAGGGGCAGGGAATGAGCAGTTCTTC	NA	TRBJ2-1	TRBV7-3	NA
CSARGQLDNYGYTF	TGCAGTGCTAGAGGACAGCTAGACAACTATGGCTACACCTTC	NA	TRBJ1-2	TRBV20-1	NA
CSARENNNYGYTF	TGCAGTGCTAGAGAAAACAATAACTATGGCTACACCTTC	NA	TRBJ1-2	TRBV20-1	NA
CASSRRTSGGPYEQYF	TGTGCCAGCAGTCGTAGGACTAGCGGGGGTCCCTACGAGCAGTACTTC	TRBD2	TRBJ2-7	TRBV6-6	few
CSARETGGPYEQYF	TGCAGTGCTAGAGAAACGGGAGGGCCCTACGAGCAGTACTTC	TRBD2	TRBJ2-7	TRBV20-1	NA
CSVEDQDRYYGYTF	TGCAGCGTTGAAGATCAGGACAGGTACTATGGCTACACCTTC	TRBD1	TRBJ1-2	TRBV29-1	few
CASRVRPNEKLFF	TGTGCCAGCAGGGTGAGGCCGAATGAAAAACTGTTTTTT	NA	TRBJ1-4	TRBV6-5	NA
CASSKAGQGDRNEQFF	TGTGCCAGCAGCAAAGCGGGACAGGGGGATAGAAATGAGCAGTTCTTC	NA	TRBJ2-1	TRBV21-1	NA
CSAPKTGTGANVLTF	TGCAGTGCTCCCAAGACAGGGACTGGGGCCAACGTCCTGACTTTC	TRBD1	TRBJ2-6	TRBV20-1	many
CASGGDLRTEQYF	TGTGCCAGCGGCGGGGACCTACGTACCGAGCAGTACTTC	NA	TRBJ2-7	TRBV7-2	NA
CASSGPDRDFMSYEQYF	TGTGCCAGCTCAGGCCCGGATCGGGACTTCATGTCCTACGAGCAGTACTTC	NA	TRBJ2-7	TRBV18	NA
CAGGQTGGTTGELFF	TGTGCCGGGGGACAGACAGGGGGTACCACCGGGGAGCTGTTTTTT	TRBD1	TRBJ2-2	TRBV6-6	NA
CATNKGASSYNEQFF	TGTGCCACCAACAAAGGAGCGAGCTCCTACAATGAGCAGTTCTTC	NA	TRBJ2-1	TRBV24-1	many
CASSLYRSGTDTQYF	TGTGCCAGCAGCTTATATAGAAGCGGGACAGATACGCAGTATTTT	NA	TRBJ2-3	TRBV7-3	few
CASSRGGTEAFF	TGTGCCAGCAGCCGGGGGGGCACTGAAGCTTTCTTT	NA	TRBJ1-1	TRBV6-6	NA
CASSKSDGLYAYF	TGTGCCAGCAGCAAGTCGGACGGACTATACGCGTATTTT	NA	TRBJ2-3	TRBV7-2	NA
CAISQEGHSGEQYF	TGTGCCATCAGCCAAGAAGGACACAGTGGGGAGCAGTACTTC	NA	TRBJ2-5	TRBV3-1	NA
CSVEDRGQLYGYTF	TGCAGCGTTGAAGACCGGGGACAGCTCTATGGCTACACCTTC	TRBD1	TRBJ1-2	TRBV29-1	NA
CSAREGGLAGGQRYAYF	TGCAGTGCTAGAGAGGGGGGGCTAGCGGGAGGTCAGAGATACGCGTATTTT	TRBD2	TRBJ2-3	TRBV20-1	NA
CASSPYTRYEQYF	TGTGCCAGCAGTCCTTATACTCGCTACGAGCAGTACTTC	NA	TRBJ2-7	TRBV2	NA
CASSQQGKTQYF	TGTGCCAGCAGCCAACAGGGAAAGACCCAGTACTTC	NA	TRBJ2-5	TRBV3-1	NA
CSARPGKNIQYF	TGCAGTGCCCGCCCGGGTAAAAACATTCAGTACTTC	NA	TRBJ2-4	TRBV20-1	NA
CSAKLAGDTQYF	TGCAGTGCTAAACTAGCGGGAGATACGCAGTATTTT	TRBD2	TRBJ2-3	TRBV20-1	many
CASSHESYEQYF	TGTGCCAGCAGCCACGAGTCCTACGAGCAGTACTTC	NA	TRBJ2-7	TRBV3-1	NA
CASSLGGIGSGANVLTF	TGTGCCAGCAGTTTAGGGGGGATTGGCTCTGGGGCCAACGTCCTGACTTTC	NA	TRBJ2-6	TRBV28	NA
CASSPRSKNIQYF	TGTGCCAGCAGCCCACGCTCCAAAAACATTCAGTACTTC	NA	TRBJ2-4	TRBV7-2	few
CASSLQGFSETQYF	TGTGCCAGCAGCCTCCAGGGTTTTTCGGAGACCCAGTACTTC	NA	TRBJ2-5	TRBV11-2	few
CASSWGPGGEQFF	TGCGCCAGCAGCTGGGGTCCGGGCGGTGAGCAGTTCTTC	NA	TRBJ2-1	TRBV5-1	NA